A selection of T cell receptor beta chains follows, all from one sample in a study of blood T cell dynamics during melanoma immunotherapy. Only in-frame clones appear in the TCRdb table, and some are missing; sequencing was by immunoSEQ multiplex PCR. The sample lists some 14,000 clones, 65% to 90% occurring once. The sequenced sample was blood, obtained from a patient treated with checkpoint blockade. The source is a human donor with melanoma. Both conserved end residues are part of each CDR3. The order of the fields is D gene, V gene, clone size, J gene, CDR3 protein, CDR3 DNA. The D gene is left open where the match is weak. Only part of the rows carry a size: once, few, many, or a class if the clone is expanded.

-	TRBV18	-	TRBJ1-5	CASSFSRDSSRQPQHF	TGTGCCAGCTCATTCAGCCGAGACAGTTCCAGGCAGCCCCAGCATTTT
-	TRBV19	-	TRBJ2-7	CASSQAAPYEQYF	TGTGCCAGTAGTCAGGCGGCACCCTACGAGCAGTACTTC
TRBD2	TRBV29-1	few	TRBJ2-1	CSVEGRGSLFF	TGCAGCGTTGAAGGGCGGGGGAGCCTGTTCTTC
-	TRBV6-4	few	TRBJ1-6	CASRTGAANSPLHF	TGTGCCAGCAGGACGGGGGCCGCAAATTCACCCCTCCACTTT
-	TRBV6-5	once	TRBJ2-5	CASSRGREETQYF	TGTGCCAGCAGCCGCGGGCGAGAGGAGACCCAGTACTTC
-	TRBV2	-	TRBJ2-3	CASPRFAPEAGTSTDTQYF	TGTGCCAGTCCGCGCTTCGCCCCGGAGGCGGGGACTAGCACAGATACGCAGTATTTT
TRBD2	TRBV9	-	TRBJ2-5	CASGTSGGMGTQYF	TGTGCCAGCGGAACTAGCGGGGGTATGGGGACCCAGTACTTC
TRBD1	TRBV15	-	TRBJ2-1	CATSRVNRGGNEQFF	TGTGCCACCAGCAGAGTGAACAGGGGCGGCAATGAGCAGTTCTTC
-	TRBV5-4	once	TRBJ2-5	CASSSPGRLETQYF	TGTGCCAGCAGCTCGCCGGGACGACTAGAGACCCAGTACTTC
TRBD2	TRBV5-4	-	TRBJ2-5	CASSTGGSGTIGETQYF	TGTGCCAGCAGCACCGGCGGTAGCGGGACAATTGGGGAGACCCAGTACTTC
-	TRBV27	once	TRBJ1-1	CASRSHTEAFF	TGTGCCAGCAGGTCCCACACTGAAGCTTTCTTT
TRBD1	TRBV6-5	-	TRBJ2-7	CASSPRDRAYEQYF	TGTGCCAGCAGTCCCCGGGACAGGGCCTACGAGCAGTACTTC
-	TRBV6-1	once	TRBJ1-1	CAHGGKQVNTEAFF	TGTGCCCACGGAGGGAAACAGGTGAACACTGAAGCTTTCTTT
TRBD1	TRBV5-1	-	TRBJ1-1	CASSLETGTAEAFF	TGCGCCAGCAGCTTGGAGACAGGGACCGCTGAAGCTTTCTTT
-	TRBV18	-	TRBJ2-1	CASSPQWNEQFF	TGTGCCAGCTCACCACAGTGGAATGAGCAGTTCTTC
TRBD1	TRBV6-1	few	TRBJ2-2	CASSDRDRTGELFF	TGTGCCAGCAGCGACAGGGATCGGACCGGGGAGCTGTTTTTT
-	TRBV18	-	TRBJ2-7	CASSPESTGYEQYF	TGTGCCAGCTCACCAGAGAGCACAGGCTACGAGCAGTACTTC
-	TRBV7-8	-	TRBJ2-2	CASSTDLYTGELFF	TGTGCCAGCAGCACGGACCTGTACACCGGGGAGCTGTTTTTT
-	TRBV19	-	TRBJ1-6	CASSIGGQTNSPLHF	TGTGCCAGTAGTATAGGGGGCCAAACTAATTCACCCCTCCACTTT
-	TRBV6-5	-	TRBJ1-5	CASTAGSGQPQHF	TGTGCCAGCACGGCGGGATCGGGTCAGCCCCAGCATTTT
-	TRBV5-8	-	TRBJ1-5	CASTGKGGINQPQHF	TGTGCCAGCACCGGGAAAGGGGGGATCAATCAGCCCCAGCATTTT
-	TRBV6-1	-	TRBJ1-1	CASIPTRSNTEAFF	TGTGCCAGCATTCCGACAAGAAGCAACACTGAAGCTTTCTTT
TRBD2	TRBV11-2	-	TRBJ2-1	CASSPPGAGEYNEQFF	TGTGCCAGCAGCCCCCCGGGAGCGGGGGAGTACAATGAGCAGTTCTTC
-	TRBV6-6	-	TRBJ2-1	CASSYRQYGSYNEQFF	TGTGCCAGCAGTTACAGGCAATATGGGTCCTACAATGAGCAGTTCTTC
TRBD2	TRBV7-8	once	TRBJ2-7	CASSPDTSGVYEQYF	TGTGCCAGCAGCCCCGATACTAGCGGGGTATACGAGCAGTACTTC
-	TRBV5-8	-	TRBJ2-2	CASSSGILRTGELFF	TGTGCCAGCAGTTCAGGGATTCTCCGCACCGGGGAGCTGTTTTTT
TRBD1	TRBV19	-	TRBJ2-6	CASSTWDRGIWANVLTF	TGTGCCAGTAGTACCTGGGACAGGGGTATCTGGGCCAACGTCCTGACTTTC
-	TRBV11-2	-	TRBJ2-7	CASSLDTRGVEQYF	TGTGCCAGCAGCTTAGATACCAGGGGCGTGGAGCAGTACTTC
TRBD2	TRBV7-2	once	TRBJ2-3	CASSGASGGGTDTQYF	TGTGCCAGCAGCGGGGCTAGCGGGGGGGGCACAGATACGCAGTATTTT
TRBD1	TRBV6-4	few	TRBJ1-2	CASSETGTGLYGYTF	TGTGCCAGCAGTGAAACCGGGACAGGCCTCTATGGCTACACCTTC
TRBD1	TRBV6-1	-	TRBJ1-2	CASTKGTANNYGYTF	TGTGCCAGCACAAAAGGGACAGCGAATAACTATGGCTACACCTTC
TRBD1	TRBV25-1	-	TRBJ1-6	CASKGQGQSPLHF	TGTGCCAGCAAGGGACAGGGGCAGTCACCCCTCCACTTT
TRBD2	TRBV7-2	-	TRBJ2-3	CASSLALTSGATDTQYF	TGTGCCAGCAGCTTAGCCCTGACTAGCGGGGCCACAGATACGCAGTATTTT
-	TRBV5-5	-	TRBJ2-2	CASRPLPTARGNTGELFF	TGTGCCAGCAGGCCCCTACCCACAGCGCGGGGGAACACCGGGGAGCTGTTTTTT
-	TRBV10-3	-	TRBJ1-2	CAISESGGTNYGYTF	TGTGCCATCAGTGAGTCGGGAGGGACTAACTATGGCTACACCTTC
TRBD2	TRBV11-2	-	TRBJ2-3	CASSEGLRGTTDTQYF	TGTGCCAGCAGCGAGGGATTGCGGGGGACCACAGATACGCAGTATTTT
TRBD1	TRBV6-5	-	TRBJ2-2	CASSSGTENTGELFF	TGTGCCAGCAGTTCCGGGACAGAGAACACCGGGGAGCTGTTTTTT
-	TRBV30	-	TRBJ1-4	CAWSAGSSGINEKLFF	TGTGCCTGGAGCGCCGGAAGTTCAGGGATAAATGAAAAACTGTTTTTT
-	TRBV25-1	few	TRBJ2-2	CASRGPSTTGELFF	TGTGCCAGCAGAGGGCCTAGTACCACCGGGGAGCTGTTTTTT
-	TRBV4-1	-	TRBJ2-3	CASSHGISVPDTQYF	TGCGCCAGCAGCCACGGGATCTCCGTACCAGATACGCAGTATTTT
TRBD1	TRBV7-9	-	TRBJ1-1	CASSLSGQGAGEEAFF	TGTGCCAGCAGCTTAAGCGGACAGGGGGCAGGTGAAGAAGCTTTCTTT
-	TRBV6-1	-	TRBJ1-5	CASSERYRKNNQPQHF	TGTGCCAGCAGTGAAAGGTACAGGAAAAACAATCAGCCCCAGCATTTT
-	TRBV6-1	-	TRBJ2-1	CASSEAWGDRGSYNEQFF	TGTGCCAGCAGTGAGGCTTGGGGGGACAGAGGCTCCTACAATGAGCAGTTCTTC
-	TRBV7-3	-	TRBJ1-6	CASSLKRANSPLHF	TGTGCCAGCAGCTTAAAGCGGGCAAATTCACCCCTCCACTTT
-	TRBV19	-	TRBJ1-2	CASSIRQGRGARGYTF	TGTGCCAGTAGTATAAGACAAGGGAGGGGGGCGCGCGGCTACACCTTC
TRBD2	TRBV4-3	-	TRBJ2-1	CASSQDLPSGGLISYNEQFF	TGCGCCAGCAGCCAAGATCTCCCTAGCGGGGGGCTAATATCCTACAATGAGCAGTTCTTC
-	TRBV11-2	-	TRBJ1-3	CASSSYGTRSGNTIYF	TGTGCCAGCAGCTCCTACGGGACAAGATCTGGAAACACCATATATTTT
-	TRBV10-2	-	TRBJ2-5	CASSAGWGETQYF	TGCGCCAGCAGCGCCGGGTGGGGCGAGACCCAGTACTTC
TRBD2	TRBV7-6	-	TRBJ2-1	CASSPSAGGPLYNEQFF	TGTGCCAGCAGCCCCTCCGCGGGGGGGCCTCTATACAATGAGCAGTTCTTC